The rows below give T cell receptor beta chains drawn from one sample of a study of shared clonotypes between healthy human individuals. Assay: immunoSEQ multiplex PCR; the TCRdb copy retains only in-frame clones and omits some. The sample includes a few hundred thousand clones, approximately 80% of them seen just once. Source material: PBMCs. The receptor set was obtained from a woman aged 40 to 49 in good health. Some clones in this sample may be carry-over from other donors' samples. Both conserved end residues are part of each CDR3. D genes are given only for firm matches. Size values are once, few and many counts, or a class for expanded clones, and some rows have none.

cdr3_length,v_call,d_call,j_call,clone_size,cdr3_nt,cdr3_aa
14,TRBV7-9,-,TRBJ2-4,-,TGTGCCAGCAGCCCTCAGGGGGGGGAGGACATTCAGTACTTC,CASSPQGGEDIQYF
14,TRBV7-2,-,TRBJ2-7,-,TGTGCCAGCAGCCAGGGACCAAGCTCCTACGAGCAGTACTTC,CASSQGPSSYEQYF
13,TRBV30,TRBD1,TRBJ1-1,once,TGTGCCTGTAAACGGGACAGGGGGACTGAAGCTTTCTTT,CACKRDRGTEAFF
16,TRBV5-1,-,TRBJ2-6,-,TGCGCCAGCAGCTTGGCCGCGGACTCTGGGGCCAACGTCCTGACTTTC,CASSLAADSGANVLTF
14,TRBV7-9,TRBD1,TRBJ1-5,-,TGTGCCAGCAGCCCGGACAGGGTATCTGAGCCCCAGCATTTT,CASSPDRVSEPQHF
15,TRBV28,TRBD1,TRBJ2-4,-,TGTGCCAGCAGTACCCCTGGGACAGGCCCAAACATTCAGTACTTC,CASSTPGTGPNIQYF
14,TRBV6-1,-,TRBJ2-2,-,TGTGCCTCAACCGGGGCCCCAGACACCGGGGAGCTGTTTTTT,CASTGAPDTGELFF
14,TRBV27,-,TRBJ1-5,many,TGTGCCAGCAGTTTATTGGGGGAAAATCAGCCCCAGCATTTT,CASSLLGENQPQHF
14,TRBV7-9,TRBD1,TRBJ1-2,-,TGTGCCAGCAGCTTAGGGGACAGCTGGTATGGCTACACCTTC,CASSLGDSWYGYTF
15,TRBV28,TRBD1,TRBJ1-2,-,TGTGCCAGCAGTTTACTCCTACAGGGGGCGCGAGGCTACACCTTC,CASSLLLQGARGYTF
14,TRBV27,TRBD1,TRBJ2-7,-,TGTGCCAGCAGTCCAAGGACAGGGACCTACGAGCAGTACTTC,CASSPRTGTYEQYF
15,TRBV4-2,TRBD2,TRBJ2-1,-,TGTGCCAGCAGCCAAGAACGTCTAGCGGGCAATGAGCAGTTCTTC,CASSQERLAGNEQFF
16,TRBV7-9,TRBD2,TRBJ2-1,-,TGTGCCAGCAGCTCCCTAACTAGCGGGAGGATGAATGAGCAGTTCTTC,CASSSLTSGRMNEQFF
14,TRBV11-2,TRBD1,TRBJ2-5,few,TGTGCCAGCCGCGAGACAGGGGGCCGAGAGACCCAGTACTTC,CASRETGGRETQYF
17,TRBV19,-,TRBJ1-1,few,TGTGCCAGTAGTAATGGGAGACAGCAATGGGTGAACACTGAAGCTTTCTTT,CASSNGRQQWVNTEAFF
16,TRBV5-1,TRBD1,TRBJ1-2,once,TGCGCCAGCAGCTTACAGACAGGGGGCTTTGTCTATGGCTACACCTTC,CASSLQTGGFVYGYTF
14,TRBV19,-,TRBJ1-1,-,TGTGCCAGCAGAAAGTCAAACACGGACACTGAAGCTTTCTTT,CASRKSNTDTEAFF
16,TRBV21-1,-,TRBJ1-5,-,TGTGCCAGCAGCAAAGAGCGTCCAGTTAGCAATCAGCCCCAGCATTTT,CASSKERPVSNQPQHF
14,TRBV6-6,TRBD2,TRBJ2-7,once,TGTGCCAGCAGTGCCTCTAGCGGGAGTTACGAGCAGTACTTC,CASSASSGSYEQYF
16,TRBV18,TRBD2,TRBJ2-3,-,TGTGCCAGCTCGTTTCCTAGCGGGACTTTACCAGATACGCAGTATTTT,CASSFPSGTLPDTQYF
15,TRBV28,TRBD1,TRBJ2-1,once,TGTGCCAGCAGTTTACCGGGACAGGGATGGAATGAGCAGTTCTTC,CASSLPGQGWNEQFF
13,TRBV30,-,TRBJ2-2,-,TGTGCCTGGAGGGGTCAGAACACCGGGGAGCTGTTTTTT,CAWRGQNTGELFF
18,TRBV15,TRBD2,TRBJ2-7,-,TGTGCCACCAGCAGAGATGGGGGTACTAGCGGGATGCCCTACGAGCAGTACTTC,CATSRDGGTSGMPYEQYF
15,TRBV5-1,-,TRBJ2-3,-,TGCGCCAGCAGCTTGGGAAGGGTCTTCGGAGATACGCAGTATTTT,CASSLGRVFGDTQYF
13,TRBV29-1,-,TRBJ1-2,-,TGCAGCGTTCCCACAGGATCTAACTATGGCTACACCTTC,CSVPTGSNYGYTF
14,TRBV30,-,TRBJ1-2,-,TGTGCCAGTAGTCCGCAGGGCCGCAACTATGGCTACACCTTC,CASSPQGRNYGYTF
14,TRBV28,-,TRBJ2-3,-,TGTGCCAGCAGTTACAGATCTGTTGGAGATACGCAGTATTTT,CASSYRSVGDTQYF
13,TRBV9,TRBD1,TRBJ1-2,-,TGTGCCAGCCAGGGACAGGGATTAGGTGGCTACACCTTC,CASQGQGLGGYTF
16,TRBV19,TRBD1,TRBJ1-1,-,TGTGCCAGTAGTATGGGGACAGGGGGTATGAACACCGAAGCTTTCTTT,CASSMGTGGMNTEAFF
14,TRBV7-3,TRBD2,TRBJ2-3,-,TGTGCCAGCTCCCCTAGTGTCGGGAGGGATACGCAGTATTTT,CASSPSVGRDTQYF
14,TRBV14,TRBD2,TRBJ2-3,-,TGTGCCAGCAGATCCGGACTAGCTGTAGATACGCAGTATTTT,CASRSGLAVDTQYF
15,TRBV18,TRBD1,TRBJ1-1,-,TGTGCCAGCTCAGTCGGGACAGGGGACTTGCTAGTAGCTTTCTTT,CASSVGTGDLLVAFF
14,TRBV18,-,TRBJ2-1,-,TGTGCCAGCTCACCGCGACAGTTCCCCCATGAGCAGTTCTTC,CASSPRQFPHEQFF
12,TRBV6-1,-,TRBJ1-1,-,TGTGCCACCTCGGACCCGAACACTGAAGCTTTCTTT,CATSDPNTEAFF
12,TRBV30,-,TRBJ2-3,-,TGTGCCTGTGCCGGGGGCACAGATACGCAGTATTTT,CACAGGTDTQYF
17,TRBV9,TRBD1,TRBJ2-7,-,TGTGCCAGCAGCAGAGGAGGCGGAGGGACAGGGGGCGGCGAGCAGTACTTC,CASSRGGGGTGGGEQYF
16,TRBV6-4,TRBD2,TRBJ2-1,-,TGTGCCAGCAGAAGGGACGGCGGGAGTATTTCCAATGAGCAGTTCTTC,CASRRDGGSISNEQFF
13,TRBV5-1,-,TRBJ1-1,-,TGCGCCAGCAGCTGGGCCGTGAACACTGAAGCTTTCTTT,CASSWAVNTEAFF
15,TRBV9,TRBD2,TRBJ2-1,few,TGTGCCAGCAGCGTAGGGACTAGCTCCTCGAATGAGCAGTTCTTC,CASSVGTSSSNEQFF
16,TRBV6-5,TRBD1,TRBJ1-1,-,TGTGCCAGCAGTTACTCGACAGGGGGCGGGAACACTGAAGCTTTCTTT,CASSYSTGGGNTEAFF
16,TRBV5-1,-,TRBJ2-2,many,TGCGCCAGCAGCCGTGGTAAAGGGGCAAACACCGGGGAGCTGTTTTTT,CASSRGKGANTGELFF
13,TRBV2,-,TRBJ2-4,few,TGTGCCAGCAGTGGGGCACAGGGAAACATTCAGTACTTC,CASSGAQGNIQYF
16,TRBV5-4,TRBD1,TRBJ2-7,-,TGTGCCAGCAGCTCGACGGACAGGGGGCGAGATTACGAGCAGTACTTC,CASSSTDRGRDYEQYF
13,TRBV7-9,-,TRBJ2-3,few,TGTGCCAGCAGCCCATACTACACAGATACGCAGTATTTT,CASSPYYTDTQYF
13,TRBV28,-,TRBJ2-7,-,TGTGCCAGCAGTTCGGACGGAACCCACGAGCAGTACTTC,CASSSDGTHEQYF
14,TRBV28,-,TRBJ2-6,-,TGTGCCAGCAGTTCAGGCTCTGGGGCCAACGTCCTGACTTTC,CASSSGSGANVLTF
15,TRBV2,-,TRBJ2-2,-,TGTGCCAGCAGTGAAGAAGAAGGAAACACCGGGGAGCTGTTTTTT,CASSEEEGNTGELFF
14,TRBV5-1,TRBD1,TRBJ2-5,-,TGCGCCAGCGGCTCGACAGGGGGCGGTGAGACCCAGTACTTC,CASGSTGGGETQYF
15,TRBV7-9,-,TRBJ1-5,-,TGTGCCAGCAGGTCTGGGGGTGGGAGCAATCAGCCCCAGCATTTT,CASRSGGGSNQPQHF
14,TRBV6-5,-,TRBJ2-3,-,TGTGCCAGCAACCGGGACTTTAGCACAGATACGCAGTATTTT,CASNRDFSTDTQYF
13,TRBV19,-,TRBJ2-3,-,TGTGCCAGTAGAGGGCAAAGCACAGATACGCAGTATTTT,CASRGQSTDTQYF
17,TRBV7-8,TRBD2,TRBJ2-5,-,TGTGCCAGCAGCCCGCGGACTAGCGGTTATCTTTTTGGGACCCAGTACTTC,CASSPRTSGYLFGTQYF
14,TRBV6-1,TRBD1,TRBJ2-1,-,TGTGCCAGCGACGGGACAGCCTCCTACAATGAGCAGTTCTTC,CASDGTASYNEQFF
14,TRBV28,-,TRBJ1-5,few,TGTGCCAGCAGTTTATTATTCACGAATCAGCCCCAGCATTTT,CASSLLFTNQPQHF
18,TRBV11-2,TRBD2,TRBJ2-1,-,TGTGCCAGCAGCTTAGAACGATTGGCGGGAGGGTCCTACAATGAGCAGTTCTTC,CASSLERLAGGSYNEQFF
15,TRBV5-4,-,TRBJ2-6,-,TGTGCCAGCAGCTTGGACCTCTCTGGGGCCAACGTCCTGACTTTC,CASSLDLSGANVLTF
13,TRBV6-1,-,TRBJ2-7,once,TGTGCCAGCAGTGAACAGGGGCGTAACGAGCAGTACTTC,CASSEQGRNEQYF
15,TRBV28,-,TRBJ2-1,-,TGTGCCAGCAGTTCCGCCGGGACCGATCTCGATGAGCAGTTCTTC,CASSSAGTDLDEQFF
15,TRBV7-2,TRBD2,TRBJ2-3,-,TGTGCCAGCAGCCTAGCGGGAGGGAGCACAGATACGCAGTATTTT,CASSLAGGSTDTQYF
16,TRBV27,TRBD1,TRBJ2-6,-,TGTGCCAGCAGTTTATTGACAGGGTACGGGGCCAACGTCCTGACTTTC,CASSLLTGYGANVLTF